This is a list of T cell receptor beta chains from one sample in a study of stem cell transplantation in POMP-related autoinflammatory disease. The table came from immunoSEQ multiplex PCR; TCRdb's copy has only in-frame clones and leaves some out. The sample contains about 32,000 clones, about 91% of which appear only once. Sequenced here: CD4+ T cells from PBMCs, sampled before stem cell transplantation. The receptor set was obtained from a human donor with POMP-related autoinflammation and immune dysregulation (PRAID). Both conserved end residues are trimmed from each CDR3.

V | CDR3
TRBV5-1 | ASSLQETQY
TRBV6-5 | ASSYGWGQETQY
TRBV6-1 | ASSEQAGGAYGYT
TRBV2 | ASSEALLEPGELF
TRBV21-1 | ASSKRQGYNEQF
TRBV5-1 | ASSFSGTEETQY
TRBV2 | ASSGSYEQY
TRBV29-1 | SVSTLQGHGYT
TRBV28 | ASSFGRVGVILRQGNTEAF
TRBV5-1 | ASSPTLHTSSGANVLT
TRBV5-4 | ASSNRENYEQY
TRBV4-1 | ASSQVPGLAGGEQY
TRBV29-1 | SGREGAETQY
TRBV2 | ASRADMHTEAF
TRBV9 | ASSYRDRPYEQY
TRBV5-6 | ASSLFHQPQH
TRBV20-1 | SATPGNTIY
TRBV7-2 | ASSLVGTNTGELF
TRBV29-1 | SVDQAVSYNEQF
TRBV6-1 | ASSDRGPPRELF
TRBV7-9 | ASSLAIRGGQY
TRBV6-1 | ASSEGALEAF
TRBV2 | ASRGESGQY
TRBV30 | AWSVRRDYWLTHYEQY
TRBV23-1 | ASSLVGGVCNEQF
TRBV10-3 | AISPTGVLLSGGYT
TRBV29-1 | SVEGATGTGTTDTQY
TRBV18 | ASSPRQGGLSRPQH
TRBV6-1 | ASSTQGIQETQY
TRBV2 | ARSRPPTDTQY
TRBV20-1 | SARDSYEQY
TRBV10-1 | ASTAGYNQPQH
TRBV5-6 | ASRTGRFVNTEAF
TRBV5-1 | ASSLGPPRGYT
TRBV11-3 | ASSRRLAGGSTDTQY
TRBV10-3 | AISGTGEPQETQY
TRBV5-1 | ASSLLDRVKQPQH
TRBV6-5 | ASSEGFGNSPLH
TRBV6-1 | ASSGGLGSTEAF
TRBV12-5 | ASGLGVRVTEAF
TRBV2 | ASSEWVLEGTQY
TRBV13 | ASSLNRGTDTQY
TRBV18 | ASSPRKEKTQY
TRBV6-4 | ASSESRDYGYT
TRBV5-1 | ASSLAGGQETQY
TRBV6-5 | ASSDSRPAQEQY
TRBV5-1 | ASSLRTSGGAVKETQY
TRBV27 | ASSLSPFPGPLSLNTEAF
TRBV6-1 | ASNGQPDSPLH
TRBV11-2 | ASSVATGYEQY
TRBV7-9 | ASSSASQETQY
TRBV27 | ASSSASGQNYNEQF
TRBV2 | ASSDDRAHPPQH
TRBV2 | ASSVEWEYNEQF
TRBV28 | ASRLGWGADTQY
TRBV19 | ASPDRGSAPETQY
TRBV2 | ASRGTPNYGYT